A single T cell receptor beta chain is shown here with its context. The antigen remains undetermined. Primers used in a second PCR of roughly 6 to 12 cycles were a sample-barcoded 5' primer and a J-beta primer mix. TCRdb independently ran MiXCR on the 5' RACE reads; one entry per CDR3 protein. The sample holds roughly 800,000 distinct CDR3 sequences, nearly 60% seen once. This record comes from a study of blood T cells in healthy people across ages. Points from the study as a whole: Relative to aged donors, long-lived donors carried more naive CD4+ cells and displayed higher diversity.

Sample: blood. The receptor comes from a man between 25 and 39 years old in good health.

The CDR3 bases are TGCAGTGCTGGCCAGGTGCTAATCACAGATACGCAGTATTTT. Its translation is CSAGQVLITDTQYF. The chain carries TRBV20-1 and TRBJ2-3; the D is unclear. This CDR3 has 14 residues. With 5 bases removed from V and 2 bases from J, the gap between germline ends came to 14 bases. In germline, CDR1 is DFQATT, CDR2 SNEGSKA (reference sequence).